This T cell receptor beta chain was identified during a study of blood T cell repertoires in COVID-19. V lost 4 bases and J lost 6, with 24 bases in between. Germline V CDR1 and CDR2: SQVTM, ANQGSEA. This CDR3 comprises 16 residues. Study processing details: The authors estimated nucleated cell counts from reference gene primer amplification. Repertoires were generated with immunoSEQ multiplex PCR, while TCRdb's copy carries only in-frame clones and drops some. The V and J calls and the clone size are those of that table, but D and trimming were determined from the DNA. Among around 220,000 clones listed, 75% to 85% were seen once.

Specimen: PBMCs or T cells enriched from blood (not recorded which). The chain has TRBV29-1 and TRBJ1-2; D perhaps matches TRBD1 (5 bases). The sequence was obtained from a woman in her thirties or forties with acute COVID-19. This chain's CDR3 is CSVVPSGGAASNGYTF. CDR3 bases: TGCAGCGTTGTCCCCTCGGGGGGTGCGGCGTCGAATGGCTACACCTTC.